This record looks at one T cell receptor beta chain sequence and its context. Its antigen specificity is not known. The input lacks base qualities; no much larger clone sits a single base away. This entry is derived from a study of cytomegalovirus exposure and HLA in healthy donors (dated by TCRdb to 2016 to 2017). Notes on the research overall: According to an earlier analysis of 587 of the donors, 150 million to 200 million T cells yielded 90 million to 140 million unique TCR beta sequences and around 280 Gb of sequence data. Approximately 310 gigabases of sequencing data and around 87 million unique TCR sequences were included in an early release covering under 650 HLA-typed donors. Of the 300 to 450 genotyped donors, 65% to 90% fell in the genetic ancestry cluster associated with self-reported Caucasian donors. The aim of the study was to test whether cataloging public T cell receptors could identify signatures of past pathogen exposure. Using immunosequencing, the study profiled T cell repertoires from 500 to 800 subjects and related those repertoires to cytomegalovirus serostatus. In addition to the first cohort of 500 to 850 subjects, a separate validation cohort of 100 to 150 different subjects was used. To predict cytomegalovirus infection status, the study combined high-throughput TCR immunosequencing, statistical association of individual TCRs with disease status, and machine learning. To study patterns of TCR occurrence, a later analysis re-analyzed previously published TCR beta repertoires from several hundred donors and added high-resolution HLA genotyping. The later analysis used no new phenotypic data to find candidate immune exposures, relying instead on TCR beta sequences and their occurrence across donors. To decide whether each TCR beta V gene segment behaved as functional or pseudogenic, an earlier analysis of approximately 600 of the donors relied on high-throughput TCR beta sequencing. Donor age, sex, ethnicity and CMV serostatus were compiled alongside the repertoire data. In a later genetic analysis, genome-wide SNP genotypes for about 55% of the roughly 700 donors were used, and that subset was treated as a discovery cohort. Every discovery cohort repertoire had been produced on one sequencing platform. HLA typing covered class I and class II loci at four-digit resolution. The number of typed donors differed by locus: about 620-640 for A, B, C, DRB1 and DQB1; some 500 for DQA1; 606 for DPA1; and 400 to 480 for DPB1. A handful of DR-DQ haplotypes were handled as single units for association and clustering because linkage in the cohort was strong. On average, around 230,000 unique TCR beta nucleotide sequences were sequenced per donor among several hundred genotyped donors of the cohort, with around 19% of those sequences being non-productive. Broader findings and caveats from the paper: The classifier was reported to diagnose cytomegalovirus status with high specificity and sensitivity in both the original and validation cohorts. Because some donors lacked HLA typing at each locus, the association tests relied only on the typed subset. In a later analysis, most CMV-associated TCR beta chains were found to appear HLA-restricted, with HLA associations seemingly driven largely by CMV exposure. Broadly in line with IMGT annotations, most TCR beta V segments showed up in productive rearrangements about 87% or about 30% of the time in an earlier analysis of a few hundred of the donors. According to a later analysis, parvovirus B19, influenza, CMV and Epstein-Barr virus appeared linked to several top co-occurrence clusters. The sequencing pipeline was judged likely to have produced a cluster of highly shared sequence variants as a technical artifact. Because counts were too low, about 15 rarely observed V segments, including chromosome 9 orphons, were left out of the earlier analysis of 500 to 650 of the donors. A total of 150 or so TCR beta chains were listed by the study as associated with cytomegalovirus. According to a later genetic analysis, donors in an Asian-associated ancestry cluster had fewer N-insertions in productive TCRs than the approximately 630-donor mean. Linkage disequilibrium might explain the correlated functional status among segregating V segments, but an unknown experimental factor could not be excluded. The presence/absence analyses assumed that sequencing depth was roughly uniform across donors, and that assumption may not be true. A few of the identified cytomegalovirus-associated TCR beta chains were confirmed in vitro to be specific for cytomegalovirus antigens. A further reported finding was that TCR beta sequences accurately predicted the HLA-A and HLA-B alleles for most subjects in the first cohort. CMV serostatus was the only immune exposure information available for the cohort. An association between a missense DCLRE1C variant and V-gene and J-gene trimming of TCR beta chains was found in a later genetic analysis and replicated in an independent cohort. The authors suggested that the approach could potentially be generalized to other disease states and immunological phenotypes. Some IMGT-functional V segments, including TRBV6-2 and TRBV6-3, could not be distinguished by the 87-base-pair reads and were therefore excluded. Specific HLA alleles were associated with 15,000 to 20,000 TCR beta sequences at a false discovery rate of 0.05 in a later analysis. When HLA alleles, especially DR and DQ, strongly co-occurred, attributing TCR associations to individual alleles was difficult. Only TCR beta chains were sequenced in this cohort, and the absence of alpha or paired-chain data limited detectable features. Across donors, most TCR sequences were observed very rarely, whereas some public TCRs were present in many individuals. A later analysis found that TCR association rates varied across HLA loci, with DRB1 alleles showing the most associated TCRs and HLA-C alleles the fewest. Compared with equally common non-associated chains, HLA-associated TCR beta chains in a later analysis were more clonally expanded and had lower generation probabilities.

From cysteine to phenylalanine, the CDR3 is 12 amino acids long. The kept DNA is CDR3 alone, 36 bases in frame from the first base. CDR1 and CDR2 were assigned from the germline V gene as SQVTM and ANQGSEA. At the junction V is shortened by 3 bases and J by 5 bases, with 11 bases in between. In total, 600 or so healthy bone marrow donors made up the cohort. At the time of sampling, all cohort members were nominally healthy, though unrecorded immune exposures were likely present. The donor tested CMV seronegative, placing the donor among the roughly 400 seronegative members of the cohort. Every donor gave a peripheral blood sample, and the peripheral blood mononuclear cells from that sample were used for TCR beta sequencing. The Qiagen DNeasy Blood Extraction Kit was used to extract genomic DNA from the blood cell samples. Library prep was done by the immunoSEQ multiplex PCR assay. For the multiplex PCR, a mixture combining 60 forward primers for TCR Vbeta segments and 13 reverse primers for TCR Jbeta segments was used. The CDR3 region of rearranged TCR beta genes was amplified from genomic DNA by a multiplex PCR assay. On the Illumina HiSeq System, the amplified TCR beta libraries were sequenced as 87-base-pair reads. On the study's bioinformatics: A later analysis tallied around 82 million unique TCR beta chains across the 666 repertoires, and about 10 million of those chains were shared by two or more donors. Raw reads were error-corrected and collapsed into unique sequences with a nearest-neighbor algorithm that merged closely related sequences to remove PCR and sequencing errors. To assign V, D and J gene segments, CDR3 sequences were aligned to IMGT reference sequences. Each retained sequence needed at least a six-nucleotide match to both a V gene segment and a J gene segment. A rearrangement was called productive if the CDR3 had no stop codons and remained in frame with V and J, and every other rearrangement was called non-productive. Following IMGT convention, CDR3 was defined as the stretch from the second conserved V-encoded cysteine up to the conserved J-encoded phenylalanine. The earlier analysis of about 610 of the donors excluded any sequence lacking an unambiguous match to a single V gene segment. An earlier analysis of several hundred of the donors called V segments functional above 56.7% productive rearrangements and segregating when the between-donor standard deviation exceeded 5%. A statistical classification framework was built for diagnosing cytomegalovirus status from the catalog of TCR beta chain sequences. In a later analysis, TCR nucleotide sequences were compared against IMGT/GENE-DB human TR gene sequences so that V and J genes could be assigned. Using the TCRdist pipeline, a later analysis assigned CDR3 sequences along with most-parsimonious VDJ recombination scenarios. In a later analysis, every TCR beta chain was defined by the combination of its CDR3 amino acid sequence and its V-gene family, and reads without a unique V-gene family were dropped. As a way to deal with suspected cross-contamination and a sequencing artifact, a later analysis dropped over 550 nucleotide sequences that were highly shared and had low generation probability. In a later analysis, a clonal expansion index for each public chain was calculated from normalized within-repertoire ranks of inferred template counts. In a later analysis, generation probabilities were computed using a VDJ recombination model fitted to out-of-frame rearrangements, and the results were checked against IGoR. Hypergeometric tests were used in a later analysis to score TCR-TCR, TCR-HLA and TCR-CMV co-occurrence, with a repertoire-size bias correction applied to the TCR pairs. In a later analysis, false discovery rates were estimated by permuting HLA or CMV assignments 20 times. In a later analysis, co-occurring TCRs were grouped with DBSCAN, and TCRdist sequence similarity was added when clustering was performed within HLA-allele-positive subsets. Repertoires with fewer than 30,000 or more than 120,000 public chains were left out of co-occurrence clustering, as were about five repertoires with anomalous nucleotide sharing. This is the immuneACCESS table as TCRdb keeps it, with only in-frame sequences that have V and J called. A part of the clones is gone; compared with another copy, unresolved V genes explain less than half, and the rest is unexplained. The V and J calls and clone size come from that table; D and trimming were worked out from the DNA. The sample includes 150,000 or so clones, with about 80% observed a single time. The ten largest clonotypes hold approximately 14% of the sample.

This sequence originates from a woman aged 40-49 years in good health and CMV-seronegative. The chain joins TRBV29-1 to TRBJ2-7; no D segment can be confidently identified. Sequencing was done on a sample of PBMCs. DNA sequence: TGCAGCGTTGAGGGCTATCCTGACGAGCAGTACTTC. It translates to CSVEGYPDEQYF.